Listed here are 20 T cell receptor beta chains from one sample, sequenced in a study of beta chain features in type 1 diabetes. The entirety of the isolated RNA underwent reverse transcription, so expressed TCRB transcripts were sequenced. TCRdb's copy holds only in-frame clones and misses some; the assay was immunoSEQ multiplex PCR. Among 110,000 to 150,000 clones listed, 6.9% were seen once. Material: central memory CD4+ T cells from blood. The receptors were sampled from a woman aged 25 to 45 in good health.

To note about this clone: This same CDR3 is encoded by further DNA sequences in the sample. J is TRBJ2-5 and V is TRBV9, with D hard to call. Matching the DNA end better, TRBJ2-7 makes the J call doubtful. There are 14 residues in the CDR3. Germline V CDR1 and CDR2: SGDLS, YYNGEE. The CDR3 sequence: CASSVGGTDYEQYF. Here the CDR3 DNA reads TGTGCCAGCAGCGTAGGGGGAACAGACTACGAGCAGTACTTC.

V and J are TRBV2 and TRBJ2-1; D gene uncertain. Germline V gene sequence: CDR1 SNHLY, CDR2 FYNNEI. V was cut by 6 bases and J by 10 bases, with 10 bases left in between. CDR3 length: 11 amino acids. The CDR3 here is CASRVHTEQFF. In DNA, the CDR3 is TGTGCCAGCAGAGTACATACAGAGCAGTTCTTC.

V usage is TRBV4-3 and J usage is TRBJ2-2; the match to TRBD2 covers 9 bases. In germline, CDR1 is LGHNA, CDR2 YSLEER. V dropped 4 bases and J dropped 4; count of bases not matched to a gene: 10. This CDR3 region has 17 residues. This CDR3 reads CASSPPLAGGSTGELFF. CDR3 bases: TGCGCCAGCAGCCCCCCCCTGGCGGGAGGGAGCACCGGGGAGCTGTTTTTT.

V gene TRBV7-2 combines with J gene TRBJ1-1, with TRBD1 as a possible D gene (6 bases). Germline V gene sequence: CDR1 SGHTA, CDR2 FQGNSA. The CDR3 length is 14 residues. The V gene lost 6 bases and the J gene lost 1 base, with 12 bases spanning the gap. CDR3 sequence: CASRLQGRNTEAFF. The CDR3 DNA reads TGTGCCAGCAGACTACAGGGCCGGAACACTGAAGCTTTCTTT. The full variable domain, its missing parts supplied by reference TRBV7-2 and TRBJ1-1, is GAGVSQSPSNKVTEKGKDVELRCDPISGHTALYWYRQSLGQGLEFLIYFQGNSAPDKSGLPSDRFSAERTGGSVSTLTIQRTQQEDSAVYLCASRLQGRNTEAFFGQGTRLTVV.

This clone was counted only a few times. The chain employs TRBV7-2 and TRBJ1-1; 7 bases are shared with TRBD1. The germline V gene has CDR1 SGHTA and CDR2 FQGNSA. V was pared by 1 base and J by 1 base, with 6 bases of the junction left unmatched. CDR3 length: 16 amino acids. The DNA of the CDR3 is TGTGCCAGCAGCTTAGAGAGGGGGCTATCGAACACTGAAGCTTTCTTT. Amino acids: CASSLERGLSNTEAFF. The full variable domain, in which reference TRBV7-2 and TRBJ1-1 provide the parts outside the CDR3, is GAGVSQSPSNKVTEKGKDVELRCDPISGHTALYWYRQSLGQGLEFLIYFQGNSAPDKSGLPSDRFSAERTGGSVSTLTIQRTQQEDSAVYLCASSLERGLSNTEAFFGQGTRLTVV.

This sequence joins TRBV19 and TRBJ1-1; 8 bases align to TRBD1. Germline CDR1 is LNHDA and CDR2 is SQIVND (reference sequence). J gave up 2 bases and V 5 bases, and 10 bases lay outside the gene matches. This CDR3 comprises 16 residues. The CDR3 here is CASSHRDRTPNTEAFF. The DNA for the CDR3 is TGTGCCAGTAGTCACCGGGACAGGACCCCAAACACTGAAGCTTTCTTT. Full variable domain (rest looked up from reference TRBV19 and TRBJ1-1): DGGITQSPKYLFRKEGQNVTLSCEQNLNHDAMYWYRQDPGQGLRLIYYSQIVNDFQKGDIAEGYSVSREKKESFPLTVTSAQKNPTAFYLCASSHRDRTPNTEAFFGQGTRLTVV.

Only a few counts were recorded for this clone. The chain links TRBV7-2 to TRBJ2-2, with D possibly TRBD2 on 5 matching bases. The CDR3 sequence is 14 residues long. The V end was cut by 11 bases, the J end by 2 bases, with 15 bases between. In germline, CDR1 is SGHTA, CDR2 FQGNSA. The CDR3 nucleotides are TGTGCCGAGGGTACAGAGCGAAACACCGGGGAGCTGTTTTTT. Protein product: CAEGTERNTGELFF. The variable domain in full, with the rest retrieved from reference TRBV7-2 and TRBJ2-2, is GAGVSQSPSNKVTEKGKDVELRCDPISGHTALYWYRQSLGQGLEFLIYFQGNSAPDKSGLPSDRFSAERTGGSVSTLTIQRTQQEDSAVYLCAEGTERNTGELFFGEGSRLTVL.

This clone was seen ten or more times. The V call is TRBV7-2, the J call TRBJ2-3; D is possibly TRBD2 (5 bases). The CDR3 has 12 amino acids. V was shortened by 2 bases and J by 6 bases, with 6 bases between the two germline ends. Germline lookup yields CDR1 SGHTA and CDR2 FQGNSA. The CDR3 DNA follows: TGTGCCAGCAGCTTAAGGGAGGATACGCAGTATTTT. Residues: CASSLREDTQYF.

The chain is built from TRBV5-1 and TRBJ2-1; 7 nucleotides line up with TRBD2. After removal of 0 bases from V and 5 bases from J, the junction contained 5 bases not matched to a gene. The CDR3 length is 15 residues. Germline V gene lookup returns CDR1 SGHRS and CDR2 YFSETQ. CDR3: CASSLVPSGNNEQFF. CDR3 sequence (DNA): TGCGCCAGCAGCTTGGTTCCTAGCGGCAACAATGAGCAGTTCTTC.

The chain is built from TRBV7-9 and TRBJ2-1, with 9 nucleotides matching TRBD1. Trimming at V came to 1 base and at J to 5 bases, leaving 3 bases not matched to a gene. The germline CDR1 and CDR2 sequences are SEHNR and FQNEAQ (reference sequence). CDR3 length equals 15 residues. The CDR3 sequence is CASSLGGQGHNEQFF. Here the CDR3 DNA reads TGTGCCAGCAGCTTAGGGGGACAGGGCCACAATGAGCAGTTCTTC.

This clone appeared a few times. The J gene is TRBJ2-5, the V gene TRBV6-1; 7 nucleotides match TRBD2. The CDR3 runs to 13 residues. Germline V CDR1 and CDR2: MNHNS, SASEGT. V shed 7 bases, J shed 5 bases, and the junction held 7 bases outside the gene matches. CDR3: CASIPGSGETQYF. Written as DNA, the CDR3 is TGTGCCAGCATCCCGGGTAGCGGGGAGACCCAGTACTTC.

The V call is TRBV6-6, the J call TRBJ1-2, with D tentatively TRBD1 (5 bases). Between the trimmed V and J ends, which lost 5 bases and 5 bases, there was a span of 9 bases. The CDR3 covers 12 residues. The germline V gene encodes CDR1 MNHNY and CDR2 SVGAGI (reference sequence). The CDR3 protein is CASSRQLYGYTF. DNA of the CDR3: TGTGCCAGCAGTCGACAGCTGTATGGCTACACCTTC.

This clone was picked up a small number of times. This chain uses TRBV27 with TRBJ1-1; tentatively, D is TRBD1 (5 bases). The CDR3 sequence is 15 residues long. Deletions cut 1 base from V and 7 bases from J, with 16 bases between. Germline assignment: CDR1 MNHEY and CDR2 SMNVEV (reference sequence). CDR3 sequence (DNA): TGTGCCAGCAGTTTATTCGGCCTGATCGGGGGTGAAGCTTTCTTT. Protein sequence: CASSLFGLIGGEAFF.

This clone has ten or more counts. This chain links TRBV7-8 with TRBJ1-2; D might be TRBD1 (6 bases). Germline CDR1 is SGHVS and CDR2 is FQNEAQ. The CDR3 has 17 residues. V shed 1 base and J shed 0 bases, with 15 bases lying between them. CDR3 sequence: CASSLVILGTTNYGYTF. CDR3 nucleotides: TGTGCCAGCAGCTTAGTGATTTTAGGGACAACTAACTATGGCTACACCTTC.

The chain has TRBV18 and TRBJ1-1; D call uncertain. The CDR3 runs to 16 residues. V was cut by 1 base and J by 5 bases, with 17 bases left in between. Germline V CDR1 and CDR2: KGHSH, LQKENI. The CDR3 here is CASSPREFTGLTEAFF. The CDR3 DNA reads as TGTGCCAGCTCACCACGCGAATTTACGGGTTTAACTGAAGCTTTCTTT.

The chain employs TRBV4-3 and TRBJ2-3; D remains ambiguous. The germline V gene has CDR1 LGHNA and CDR2 YSLEER. V lost 0 bases and J 3 bases, leaving 13 bases between the germline ends. The CDR3 has 16 residues. CDR3 DNA sequence: TGCGCCAGCAGCCAAGATCTGGGTGGGCGTACAGATACGCAGTATTTT. As protein: CASSQDLGGRTDTQYF.

The V and J genes are TRBV7-2 and TRBJ2-3; 9 bases are a match to TRBD2. The CDR3 has 17 amino acids. CDR1 is SGHTA and CDR2 is FQGNSA in the germline V gene. The trim removed 2 bases at V and 0 bases at J, leaving 6 bases unmatched. The CDR3 protein is CASSLRGLARSTDTQYF. CDR3 bases: TGTGCCAGCAGCTTACGCGGACTAGCGAGAAGCACAGATACGCAGTATTTT.

There are a few counts of this clone. The chain recombines TRBV9 with TRBJ1-5, with D possibly TRBD1 on 6 matching bases. CDR3 length equals 15 residues. Trimming shortened V by 4 bases and J by 3 bases, and 14 bases separated the two germline ends. CDR1 and CDR2 (germline): SGDLS, YYNGEE. The DNA for the CDR3 is TGTGCCAGCAGCCCCCGGATGGGACACAATCAGCCCCAGCATTTT. It is translated as CASSPRMGHNQPQHF.

This chain links TRBV28 with TRBJ2-5; D unresolved. The CDR3 has 14 residues. Deletions cut 4 bases from V and 0 bases from J, with 9 bases between. The germline V gene encodes CDR1 MDHEN and CDR2 SYDVKM. This chain's CDR3 is CASSSHYYQETQYF. For the CDR3, the DNA is TGTGCCAGCAGTTCCCATTACTACCAAGAGACCCAGTACTTC.

On this clone itself: Sequence at one end of the junction differs from germline and may be a read error. The gene calls are TRBV5-4 and TRBJ2-5; maybe TRBD1 (6 bases). The CDR3 loop spans 14 amino acids. Germline CDR1 reads SGHNT; CDR2 reads YYREEE (reference sequence). CDR3 nucleotides: TGCGCCAGCAGCCAAGATTACAGGGCTGAGACCCAGTACTTC. It yields the protein CASSQDYRAETQYF.